A single sample is the source of the 31 T cell receptor beta chains below, sequenced in a study of T cells in Graves' hyperthyroidism and ophthalmopathy. RNA transcripts served as the template for amplifying TCR beta CDR3 regions. First-round RT-PCR of the TCR CDR3 relied on the HTBI primer set. TCRdb called the multiplex PCR reads again in MiXCR, with one record for every CDR3 protein. This sample has hundreds of thousands of distinct CDR3 sequences, with 12% to 15% found just once. Sequenced material: blood. These receptors were taken from a woman aged 60-75 years with Graves' ophthalmopathy.

There are many counts of this clonotype. The CDR3 spells CASSPVGSRQPQHF. In DNA, the CDR3 is TGTGCCAGCAGCCCAGTCGGGTCCAGGCAGCCCCAGCATTTT. The chain joins TRBV3-1 to TRBJ1-5; D is unresolved. Per the germline V gene, CDR1 is LGHDT and CDR2 is YNNKEL (reference sequence). Trimming shortened V by 4 bases and J by 7 bases, and 14 bases separated the two germline ends. The CDR3 extends over 14 amino acids.

Only a few counts were recorded for this clonotype. The chain joins TRBV19 to TRBJ2-1, with TRBD2 matching 15 bases. Germline values: CDR1 LNHDA, CDR2 SQIVND (reference sequence). CDR3 length equals 19 residues. V was pared by 5 bases and J by 5 bases, with 13 bases of the junction left unmatched. The CDR3 sequence: CASSPRWGTSGRLNNEQFF. Here the CDR3 DNA reads TGTGCCAGTAGTCCTCGGTGGGGGACTAGCGGGAGGCTTAACAATGAGCAGTTCTTC.

This clonotype was seen at least ten times. The chain uses TRBV30 and TRBJ1-6, with D perhaps matching TRBD1 (6 bases). Between the trimmed V and J ends, which lost 7 bases and 4 bases, there was a span of 14 bases. Germline CDR1 GTSNPN, CDR2 SVGIG (reference sequence). CDR3 length: 14 residues. CDR3 sequence reads: CASHGGDYNSPLHF. In DNA form, the CDR3 reads TGTGCCTCGCACGGGGGCGATTATAATTCACCCCTCCACTTT.

There are a few counts of this clonotype. The gene calls are TRBV6-5 and TRBJ1-3; TRBD1 is a possible D gene (5 bases). The CDR3 loop spans 15 amino acids. The ends were cut back, 1 base at V and 4 bases at J, with 11 bases in the middle. Per germline, CDR1 MNHEY and CDR2 SVGAGI. The CDR3 sequence is CASSYYGGSGNTIYF. The CDR3 bases are TGTGCCAGCAGTTACTATGGGGGATCCGGAAACACCATATATTTT.

There are many counts of this clonotype. The chain carries TRBV7-9 and TRBJ2-3; 13 positions agree with TRBD2. Per the germline V gene, CDR1 is SEHNR and CDR2 is FQNEAQ (reference sequence). Losses at the gene ends were 5 bases for V and 6 bases for J; bases not matched to a gene: 5. The CDR3 spans 15 residues. CDR3 in amino acids: CASSRLAGGGDTQYF. In nucleotides, the CDR3 is TGTGCCAGCAGCCGACTAGCGGGAGGTGGGGATACGCAGTATTTT.

This clonotype was seen many times. V is TRBV5-1 and J is TRBJ1-1; no definite D call. The germline CDR1 and CDR2 sequences are SGHRS and YFSETQ. The CDR3 is made up of 13 amino acids. The ends were cut back, 7 bases at V and 4 bases at J, with 14 bases in the middle. CDR3 region: CASAGAGGTEAFF. The CDR3 DNA sequence: TGCGCCAGCGCCGGAGCCGGTGGCACTGAAGCTTTCTTT.

The chain carries TRBV18 and TRBJ1-1, with no clear D. CDR1 is KGHSH, CDR2 LQKENI, per germline. The CDR3 length is 14 residues. Trimming left V 6 bases short and J 0 bases short, with 11 bases between. CDR3 coding DNA: TGTGCCAGCTCCGAGGGAGGAATGAACACTGAAGCTTTCTTT. The encoded protein is CASSEGGMNTEAFF.

CDR3 region: CASNPGQGTEAFF. The CDR3, as DNA: TGCGCCAGCAACCCGGGACAGGGCACTGAAGCTTTCTTT. The genes are TRBV5-1 and TRBJ1-1; the match to TRBD1 covers 9 bases. The CDR3 is 13 residues long. CDR1 is SGHRS and CDR2 is YFSETQ in the germline V gene. V shed 6 bases, J shed 4 bases, and the junction held 4 bases outside the gene matches.

The gene calls are TRBV20-1 and TRBJ2-6; TRBD1 is a possible D gene (6 bases). The CDR3 has 14 amino acids. The V end lost 2 bases, the J end lost 4 bases, and 9 bases lay between the germline ends. CDR1 and CDR2 (germline): DFQATT, SNEGSKA (reference sequence). CDR3 sequence reads: CSARMGAGANVLTF. CDR3 sequence (DNA): TGCAGTGCTAGAATGGGGGCAGGGGCCAACGTCCTGACTTTC.

The chain carries TRBV28 and TRBJ1-4; D is uncertain. V lost 6 bases, J lost 6 bases, and 11 bases lay in between. Germline CDR1 reads MDHEN; CDR2 reads SYDVKM. This CDR3 comprises 13 residues. CDR3 in amino acids: CASRAGPYEKLFF. Here the CDR3 DNA reads TGTGCCAGCAGAGCCGGGCCCTATGAAAAACTGTTTTTT.

The chain combines TRBV6-1 with TRBJ1-1; possibly TRBD1 for D (6 bases). Germline V gene data show CDR1 as MNHNS and CDR2 as SASEGT. The CDR3 runs 14 residues. V lost 5 bases, J lost 3 bases, and 13 bases lay in between. CDR3 DNA: TGTGCCAGCAGTTTCCAGGGGCGGGACACTGAAGCTTTCTTT. Translating it yields CASSFQGRDTEAFF.

There are many counts of this clonotype. The chain is built from TRBV9 and TRBJ2-1; the match to TRBD2 covers 9 bases. With V trimmed by 3 bases and J by 5 bases, 6 bases remained unmatched. The CDR3 is made up of 15 amino acids. Germline assignment: CDR1 SGDLS and CDR2 YYNGEE. The CDR3 sequence: CASSERLAENNEQFF. For the CDR3, the DNA is TGTGCCAGCAGCGAGAGACTAGCGGAAAACAATGAGCAGTTCTTC.

In its sample, this clonotype was seen many times. V is TRBV11-2 and J is TRBJ2-1; 8 bases are shared with TRBD2. This CDR3 contains 12 residues. Germline CDR1 SGHAT, CDR2 FQNNGV. The J segment lost 7 bases and the V segment lost 5 bases, leaving 1 base of the junction unmatched. This CDR3 is CASSRGGNEQFF. DNA of the CDR3: TGTGCCAGCAGCCGGGGGGGGAATGAGCAGTTCTTC. Based on the CDR3 plus reference TRBV11-2 and TRBJ2-1, the full variable domain is EAGVAQSPRYKIIEKRQSVAFWCNPISGHATLYWYQQILGQGPKLLIQFQNNGVVDDSQLPKDRFSAERLKGVDSTLKIQPAKLEDSAVYLCASSRGGNEQFFGPGTRLTVL.

This clonotype was seen ten or more times. The V gene is TRBV28, the J gene TRBJ1-1, with D possibly TRBD1 on 6 matching bases. Germline V gives CDR1 MDHEN, CDR2 SYDVKM. This CDR3 region has 16 residues. Trimming shortened V by 5 bases and J by 7 bases, and 23 bases separated the two germline ends. The CDR3 DNA is TGTGCCAGCAGTACCCCCTCCCGGGGGGCGAACGGTGAAGCTTTCTTT. Its protein is CASSTPSRGANGEAFF. Looking up the rest from reference TRBV28 and TRBJ1-1 gives the full variable domain: DVKVTQSSRYLVKRTGEKVFLECVQDMDHENMFWYRQDPGLGLRLIYFSYDVKMKEKGDIPEGYSVSREKKERFSLILESASTNQTSMYLCASSTPSRGANGEAFFGQGTRLTVV.

This clonotype was counted at least ten times. The chain joins TRBV12-5 to TRBJ2-1; TRBD2 matches 13 bases. Germline V CDR1 and CDR2: LGHNT, FRNRAP. The CDR3 contains 15 residues. V lost 5 bases, J lost 6 bases, and 4 bases stayed unmatched. In nucleotides, the CDR3 is TGTGCTAGTGGTCGGACTAGCGGGAGTACCAATGAGCAGTTCTTC. Residues: CASGRTSGSTNEQFF.

This clonotype has at least ten counts. The rearrangement joins TRBV30 to TRBJ2-1, with TRBD2 identical over 7 bases. The CDR3 extends over 14 amino acids. The germline V gene encodes CDR1 GTSNPN and CDR2 SVGIG (reference sequence). V shed 8 bases, J shed 5 bases, and the junction held 12 bases outside the gene matches. The CDR3 sequence: CAATHTSAHNEQFF. The CDR3 nucleotides are TGTGCCGCAACCCACACTAGCGCCCACAATGAGCAGTTCTTC.

This clonotype was seen at least ten times. V and J are TRBV9 and TRBJ1-1; D remains ambiguous. With 4 bases removed from V and 2 bases from J, the gap between germline ends came to 15 bases. The CDR3 runs 15 residues. Looked up from germline, CDR1 is SGDLS and CDR2 is YYNGEE. DNA of the CDR3: TGTGCCAGCAGCCCGAGTGGGTCGGCCAACACTGAAGCTTTCTTT. Encoded protein: CASSPSGSANTEAFF. The full variable domain, with the rest looked up from reference TRBV9 and TRBJ1-1, is DSGVTQTPKHLITATGQRVTLRCSPRSGDLSVYWYQQSLDQGLQFLIQYYNGEERAKGNILERFSAQQFPDLHSELNLSSLELGDSALYFCASSPSGSANTEAFFGQGTRLTVV.

Remarks on this clonotype: A much larger clonotype is one base distant, so this may be a read error. V is TRBV5-5 and J is TRBJ2-2, with 7 bases lining up with TRBD1. CDR1 is SGHKS, CDR2 YYEKEE, per germline (reference sequence). The CDR3 has 15 residues. V was pared by 0 bases and J by 4 bases, with 3 bases of the junction left unmatched. The CDR3 bases are TGTGCCAGCAGCTTGGTACAGGGGTCCACCGGGGAGCTGTTTTTT. Translated: CASSLVQGSTGELFF.

In its sample, this clonotype was seen many times. The rearrangement joins TRBV7-3 to TRBJ2-1; 8 nucleotides align to TRBD1. Trimming at V came to 3 bases and at J to 6 bases, leaving 13 bases not matched to a gene. In germline, CDR1 is SGHTA, CDR2 FQGTGA. The CDR3 is 17 amino acids. The CDR3 spells CASSFRGRTGLGNEQFF. The DNA of the CDR3 is TGTGCCAGCAGCTTTCGGGGAAGGACAGGGTTAGGCAATGAGCAGTTCTTC.

This clonotype showed up just a few times. The V call is TRBV20-1, the J call TRBJ2-3, with 14 bases identical to TRBD2. V shed 3 bases and J 1 base; nucleotides not matched to a gene: 6. CDR1 is DFQATT, CDR2 SNEGSKA, per germline (reference sequence). This CDR3 region has 17 residues. CDR3 nucleotide sequence: TGCAGTGCTAGGGGGACTAGCGGGAGAGGGGGCACAGATACGCAGTATTTT. This gives the protein CSARGTSGRGGTDTQYF.

This clonotype was picked up many times. The chain joins TRBV7-2 to TRBJ1-5; TRBD1 aligns across 9 bases. V lost 3 bases to trimming and J lost 5 bases; unmatched junction nucleotides: 5. The germline CDR1 and CDR2 sequences are SGHTA and FQGNSA. The CDR3 runs to 15 residues. The CDR3 protein is CASSLRTGDHQPQHF. The DNA for the CDR3 is TGTGCCAGCAGCTTGAGGACAGGGGACCATCAGCCCCAGCATTTT.

This clonotype came up a few times. Here the CDR3 DNA reads TGTGCCAGCAGCGTGGGGGTTGAAGACACCATATATTTT. Protein: CASSVGVEDTIYF. The chain couples TRBV9 to TRBJ1-3, with D maybe TRBD1 (5 bases). The CDR3 is made up of 13 amino acids. Germline CDR1 and CDR2: SGDLS and YYNGEE. Trimming shortened V by 2 bases and J by 8 bases, and 11 bases separated the two germline ends.

The chain combines TRBV5-1 with TRBJ2-1, with 11 nucleotides matching TRBD2. The CDR3 consists of 14 residues. After removal of 7 bases from V and 5 bases from J, the junction contained 5 bases not matched to a gene. Germline CDR1 reads SGHRS; CDR2 reads YFSETQ. In DNA form, the CDR3 reads TGCGCCAGCCTGGGACTAGCGGTGGACAATGAGCAGTTCTTC. It codes for CASLGLAVDNEQFF.

This clonotype has a count of ten or more. The chain is built from TRBV28 and TRBJ2-7; 12 bases align to TRBD2. The trim removed 6 bases at V and 6 bases at J, leaving 9 bases unmatched. Germline V gives CDR1 MDHEN, CDR2 SYDVKM. This CDR3 is 15 amino acids long. CDR3 protein: CASSPAGTSGPEQYF. CDR3 DNA: TGTGCCAGCAGCCCCGCCGGGACTAGCGGGCCCGAGCAGTACTTC.

This clonotype was found many times. This chain links TRBV7-8 with TRBJ2-5, with D perhaps TRBD1 (5 bases). The CDR3 runs to 12 residues. V was shortened by 5 bases and J by 6 bases, with 10 bases between the two germline ends. CDR1 SGHVS and CDR2 FQNEAQ come from the germline V gene. CDR3 amino acids: CASSPTGQTQYF. The CDR3 region has the DNA TGTGCCAGCAGCCCCACAGGACAGACCCAGTACTTC.

This clonotype was recorded once. The V gene is TRBV7-8, the J gene TRBJ2-7; a possible D gene is TRBD1 (6 bases). Germline CDR1 reads SGHVS; CDR2 reads FQNEAQ. With 5 bases removed from V and 5 bases from J, the gap between germline ends came to 19 bases. This CDR3 spans 15 amino acids. CDR3 amino acids: CASSPVSLGADEQYF. DNA of the CDR3: TGTGCCAGCAGCCCAGTGTCTCTGGGGGCGGACGAGCAGTACTTC.

In the case of this clonotype: The conserved phenylalanine or tryptophan is not found at the CDR3 terminus, so this likely reflects a read error. The chain combines TRBV30 with TRBJ1-2; 8 bases are a match to TRBD1. Germline V gives CDR1 GTSNPN, CDR2 SVGIG (reference sequence). CDR3 length: 17 residues. With V trimmed by 1 base and J by 3 bases, 13 bases remained unmatched. CDR3 DNA: TGTGCCTGGAGTGCCCAGGGGGACAGGTCGGATGACTATGGCTACACCTCC. Its protein product is CAWSAQGDRSDDYGYTS.

The chain joins TRBV29-1 to TRBJ1-1; 8 positions match TRBD1. V was pared by 6 bases and J by 1 base, with 13 bases of the junction left unmatched. CDR1 SQVTM and CDR2 ANQGSEA come from the germline V gene. CDR3 size: 16 residues. The CDR3 reads CSVGPLRGLGNTEAFF. The CDR3 DNA is TGCAGCGTGGGCCCTCTCAGGGGGCTGGGGAACACTGAAGCTTTCTTT.

This clonotype appeared many times. The CDR3 loop is CASSLPGRNTEAFF. The CDR3 region has the DNA TGCGCCAGCAGCCTCCCGGGACGTAACACTGAAGCTTTCTTT. The chain recombines TRBV5-1 with TRBJ1-1; possible D gene TRBD1, 5 bases. The CDR3 sequence is 14 residues long. The germline CDR1 and CDR2 sequences are SGHRS and YFSETQ. Trimming cost V 4 bases and J 2 bases, with 12 bases left between them.

This clonotype was found many times. The chain links TRBV20-1 to TRBJ1-2, with D maybe TRBD1 (5 bases). V was shortened by 0 bases and J by 5 bases, with 13 bases between the two germline ends. Per the germline V gene, CDR1 is DFQATT and CDR2 is SNEGSKA (reference sequence). The CDR3 covers 14 residues. CDR3 bases: TGCAGTGCTAGAGAGTTGGCCGGGACTTATGGCTACACCTTC. Translating it yields CSARELAGTYGYTF.

This clonotype was counted many times. The chain combines TRBV28 with TRBJ2-1, with 15 bases identical to TRBD2. V gave up 7 bases and J gave up 2 bases; unmatched junction bases: 12. The CDR3 covers 19 residues. Germline CDR1 reads MDHEN; CDR2 reads SYDVKM. In DNA, the CDR3 is TGTGCCAGCAAGAGTCCGGGACTAGCGGGAGGCCAGGCCTACAATGAGCAGTTCTTC. It codes for CASKSPGLAGGQAYNEQFF.